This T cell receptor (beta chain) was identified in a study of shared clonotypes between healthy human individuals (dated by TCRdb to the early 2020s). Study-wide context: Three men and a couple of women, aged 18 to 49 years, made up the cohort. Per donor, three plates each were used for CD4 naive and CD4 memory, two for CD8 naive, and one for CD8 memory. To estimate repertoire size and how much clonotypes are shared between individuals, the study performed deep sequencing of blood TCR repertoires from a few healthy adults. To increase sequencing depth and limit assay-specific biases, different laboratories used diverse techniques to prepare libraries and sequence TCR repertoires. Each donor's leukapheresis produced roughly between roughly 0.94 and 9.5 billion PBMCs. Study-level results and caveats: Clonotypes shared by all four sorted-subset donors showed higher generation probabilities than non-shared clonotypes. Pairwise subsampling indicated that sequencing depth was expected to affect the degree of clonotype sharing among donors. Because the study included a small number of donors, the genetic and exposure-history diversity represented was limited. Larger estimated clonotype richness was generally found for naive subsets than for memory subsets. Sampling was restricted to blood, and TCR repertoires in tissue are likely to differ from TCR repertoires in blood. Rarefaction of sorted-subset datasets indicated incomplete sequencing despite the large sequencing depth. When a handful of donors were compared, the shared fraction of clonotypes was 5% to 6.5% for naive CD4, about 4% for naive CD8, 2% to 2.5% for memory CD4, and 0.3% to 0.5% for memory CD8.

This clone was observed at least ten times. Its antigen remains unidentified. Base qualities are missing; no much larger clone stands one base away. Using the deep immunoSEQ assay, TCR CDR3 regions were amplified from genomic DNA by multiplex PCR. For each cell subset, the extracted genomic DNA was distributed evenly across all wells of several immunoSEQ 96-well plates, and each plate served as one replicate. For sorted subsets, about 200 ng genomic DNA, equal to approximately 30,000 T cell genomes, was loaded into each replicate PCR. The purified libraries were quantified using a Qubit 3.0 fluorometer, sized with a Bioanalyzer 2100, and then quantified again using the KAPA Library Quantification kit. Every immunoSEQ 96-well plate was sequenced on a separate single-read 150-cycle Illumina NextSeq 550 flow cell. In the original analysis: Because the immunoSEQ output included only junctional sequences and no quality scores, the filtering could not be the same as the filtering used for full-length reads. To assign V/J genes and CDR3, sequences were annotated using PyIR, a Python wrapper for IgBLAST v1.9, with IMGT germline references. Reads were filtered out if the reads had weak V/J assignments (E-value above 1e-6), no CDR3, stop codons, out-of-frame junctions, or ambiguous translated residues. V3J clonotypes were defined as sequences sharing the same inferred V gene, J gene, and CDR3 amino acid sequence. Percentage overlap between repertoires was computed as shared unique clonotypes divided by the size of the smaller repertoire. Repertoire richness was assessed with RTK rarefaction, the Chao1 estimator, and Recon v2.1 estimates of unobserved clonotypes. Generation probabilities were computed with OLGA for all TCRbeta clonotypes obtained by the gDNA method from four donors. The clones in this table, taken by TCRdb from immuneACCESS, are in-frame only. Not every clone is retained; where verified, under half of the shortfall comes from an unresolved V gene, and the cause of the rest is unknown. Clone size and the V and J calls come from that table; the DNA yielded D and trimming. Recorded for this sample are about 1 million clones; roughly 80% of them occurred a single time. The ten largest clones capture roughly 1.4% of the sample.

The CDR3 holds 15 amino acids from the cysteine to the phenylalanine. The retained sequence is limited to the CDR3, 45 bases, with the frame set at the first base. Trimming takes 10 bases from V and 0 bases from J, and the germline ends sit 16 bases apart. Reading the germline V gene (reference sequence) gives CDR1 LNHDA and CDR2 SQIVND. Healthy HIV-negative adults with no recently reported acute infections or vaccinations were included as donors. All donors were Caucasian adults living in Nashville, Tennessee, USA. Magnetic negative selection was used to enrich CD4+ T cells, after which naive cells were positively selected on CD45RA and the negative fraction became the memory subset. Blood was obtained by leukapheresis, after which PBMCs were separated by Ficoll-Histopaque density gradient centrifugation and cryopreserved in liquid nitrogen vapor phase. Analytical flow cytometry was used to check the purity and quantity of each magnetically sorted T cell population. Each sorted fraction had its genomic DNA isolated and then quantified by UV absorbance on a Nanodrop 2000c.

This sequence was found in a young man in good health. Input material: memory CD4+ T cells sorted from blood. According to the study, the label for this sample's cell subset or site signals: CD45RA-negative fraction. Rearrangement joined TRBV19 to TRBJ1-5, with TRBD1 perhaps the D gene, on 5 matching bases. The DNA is TGTGCCACCGACTCGGACACCTTTAGCAATCAGCCCCAGCATTTT. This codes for CATDSDTFSNQPQHF.